A single sample is the source of the 15 T cell receptor beta chains below, sequenced in a study of shared clonotypes between healthy human individuals. Some clones are missing from TCRdb's copy, which holds only in-frame ones; the method was immunoSEQ multiplex PCR. The table has 2,100,000 or so clones, approximately 96% seen once. The source material was naive CD4+ T cells sorted from blood. Subset specified: CD45RA+ positively selected. These receptors were obtained from a man younger than 35 in good health.

This clone is a singleton in its sample. This chain uses TRBV2 with TRBJ1-4; TRBD1 aligns across 7 bases. This CDR3 is 13 amino acids long. Looked up from germline, CDR1 is SNHLY and CDR2 is FYNNEI. Trimming at V came to 5 bases and at J to 7 bases, leaving 4 bases not matched to a gene. CDR3 nucleotides: TGTGCCAGCAGTTACGACAGGGCTGAAAAACTGTTTTTT. This translates into CASSYDRAEKLFF.

The V and J genes are TRBV6-5 and TRBJ2-5, with 11 bases that match TRBD2. V dropped 7 bases and J dropped 4; count of bases not matched to a gene: 8. Germline V CDR1 and CDR2: MNHEY, SVGAGI. The CDR3 is 15 amino acids. The CDR3 loop is CASTVASGRRETQYF. CDR3 nucleotides: TGTGCCAGCACGGTCGCTAGCGGGAGGAGAGAGACCCAGTACTTC.

Here the CDR3 DNA reads TGTGCCAGCAGTGAAAAGGTGTCAGGGGGTCCCGGGGAGCTGTTTTTT. Its translation: CASSEKVSGGPGELFF. This rearrangement joins TRBV6-1 to TRBJ2-2, with 7 bases identical to TRBD1. This CDR3 is built from 16 residues. V lost 2 bases to trimming and J lost 6 bases; unmatched junction nucleotides: 9. Germline lookup yields CDR1 MNHNS and CDR2 SASEGT.

V is TRBV9 and J is TRBJ2-1, with D unclear. The length of the CDR3 is 16 residues. V dropped 2 bases and J dropped 1 base, with 13 bases sitting between them. Per germline, CDR1 SGDLS and CDR2 YYNGEE. The CDR3 loop is CASSVRSTLSYNEQFF. The CDR3 DNA follows: TGTGCCAGCAGCGTCCGTAGTACGTTGTCCTACAATGAGCAGTTCTTC.

The chain links TRBV10-3 to TRBJ1-2; D is unclear. Deletions cut 3 bases from V and 3 bases from J, with 11 bases between. CDR1 and CDR2 (germline): ENHRY, SYGVKD. This CDR3 is 14 amino acids long. The CDR3 DNA follows: TGTGCCATCAGTGACCTGGCCACAGACTATGGCTACACCTTC. Translating it yields CAISDLATDYGYTF.

The V and J genes are TRBV9 and TRBJ1-2, with D possibly TRBD1 on 6 matching bases. Germline CDR1 reads SGDLS; CDR2 reads YYNGEE. The CDR3 covers 14 residues. Trimming stripped 4 bases from V and 2 bases from J, with 12 bases between. The CDR3 DNA reads TGTGCCAGCAGCACACACGGGGGCAACTATGGCTACACCTTC. Residues: CASSTHGGNYGYTF.

This chain's CDR3 is CASSLEGGRTSGTYEQYF. CDR3 nucleotide sequence: TGCGCCAGCAGCTTGGAAGGAGGGAGGACTAGCGGAACCTACGAGCAGTACTTC. This chain links TRBV5-1 with TRBJ2-7; 10 bases are a match to TRBD2. CDR1 is SGHRS, CDR2 YFSETQ, per germline. Trimming took 0 bases from V and 2 from J; bases not matched to a gene: 11. CDR3 length: 18 residues.

Worth noting for this clone: The sample contains more than one DNA sequence encoding this CDR3. The chain uses TRBV30 and TRBJ1-2; D unclear. Germline V gene lookup returns CDR1 GTSNPN and CDR2 SVGIG (reference sequence). The CDR3 loop spans 13 amino acids. V was cut by 0 bases and J by 1 base, with 6 bases left in between. The CDR3 bases are TGTGCCTGGAGTGTTGGCCTTAACTATGGCTACACCTTC. As protein: CAWSVGLNYGYTF.

The CDR3 spells CASSLGTPGNTIYF. CDR3 DNA: TGTGCCAGCAGCTTAGGAACGCCTGGAAACACCATATATTTT. This chain links TRBV7-8 with TRBJ1-3; D not certain. Germline CDR1 and CDR2: SGHVS and FQNEAQ. The ends were cut back, 1 base at V and 2 bases at J, with 6 bases in the middle. The CDR3 length is 14 residues.

Regarding this clone: The sample contains more than one DNA sequence encoding this CDR3. This chain connects TRBV5-1 to TRBJ2-1, with D tentatively TRBD2 (5 bases). V lost 5 bases and J 6 bases, leaving 9 bases between the germline ends. Germline V CDR1 and CDR2: SGHRS, YFSETQ. The CDR3 consists of 12 residues. For the CDR3, the DNA is TGCGCCAGCAGGAGAGAGGGCAATGAGCAGTTCTTC. Protein sequence: CASRREGNEQFF.

The rearrangement links TRBV6-6 to TRBJ2-7; 7 nucleotides match TRBD1. J gave up 6 bases and V 6 bases, and 11 bases lay outside the gene matches. Germline values: CDR1 MNHNY, CDR2 SVGAGI (reference sequence). The CDR3 covers 14 residues. The CDR3 DNA reads as TGTGCCAGCAGCATAACGACAGGGAAGTCCGAGCAGTACTTC. Amino acids: CASSITTGKSEQYF.

Turning to this clone: Other DNA variants within this sample encode the same CDR3. The V gene is TRBV29-1, the J gene TRBJ2-3, with D unresolved. Trimming removed 7 bases from V and 0 bases from J, with 11 bases in between. This CDR3 spans 13 amino acids. Germline V gene lookup returns CDR1 SQVTM and CDR2 ANQGSEA. CDR3 region: CSGDTESTDTQYF. The CDR3, as DNA: TGCAGCGGAGACACGGAGAGCACAGATACGCAGTATTTT.

CDR3 protein: CASSELYGGVNTEAFF. The CDR3 nucleotides are TGTGCCAGCAGTGAATTATACGGGGGGGTGAACACTGAAGCTTTCTTT. The rearrangement links TRBV25-1 to TRBJ1-1, with D possibly being TRBD1 (5 bases). Germline V gene sequence: CDR1 MGHDK, CDR2 SYGVNS. With 1 base removed from V and 0 bases from J, the gap between germline ends came to 12 bases. CDR3 length: 16 amino acids.

CDR3 in DNA: TGTGCCAGCAGTGGACAGGGGTCGATGACTAATGAAAAACTGTTTTTT. Translated, it gives CASSGQGSMTNEKLFF. This chain connects TRBV6-1 to TRBJ1-4; TRBD1 matches 8 bases. V dropped 4 bases and J dropped 2; count of bases not matched to a gene: 6. The CDR3 is 16 residues long. The germline V gene has CDR1 MNHNS and CDR2 SASEGT.

The J gene is TRBJ2-7, the V gene TRBV6-6, with 8 positions matching TRBD2. Trimming cost V 8 bases and J 5 bases; bases outside gene matches: 8. CDR1 and CDR2 (germline): MNHNY, SVGAGI (reference sequence). CDR3 length: 13 residues. Written as DNA, the CDR3 is TGTGCCAGCCGGAAGCGGGAGACAAACGAGCAGTACTTC. Its protein is CASRKRETNEQYF.